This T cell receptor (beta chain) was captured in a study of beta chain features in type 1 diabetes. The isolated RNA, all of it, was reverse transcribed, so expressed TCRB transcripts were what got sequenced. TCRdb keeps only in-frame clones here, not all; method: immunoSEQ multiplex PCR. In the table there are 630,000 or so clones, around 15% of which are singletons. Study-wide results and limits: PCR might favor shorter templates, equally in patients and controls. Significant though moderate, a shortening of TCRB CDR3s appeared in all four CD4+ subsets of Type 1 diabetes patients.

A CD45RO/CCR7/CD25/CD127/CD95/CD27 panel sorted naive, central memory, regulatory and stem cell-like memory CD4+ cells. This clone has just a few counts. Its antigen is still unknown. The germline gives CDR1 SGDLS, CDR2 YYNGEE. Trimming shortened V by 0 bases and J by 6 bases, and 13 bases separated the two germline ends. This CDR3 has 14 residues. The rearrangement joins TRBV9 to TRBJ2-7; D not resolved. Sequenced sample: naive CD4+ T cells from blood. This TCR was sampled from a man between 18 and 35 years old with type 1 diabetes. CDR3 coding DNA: TGTGCCAGCAGCGTAGGGTCGGACGGATCCGAGCAGTACTTC. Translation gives CASSVGSDGSEQYF.